Presented here are 8 T cell receptor beta chains from one specimen sequenced in a study of T cell repertoires in cytomegalovirus infection. TCRdb recomputed calls from the reads with MiXCR, one row per CDR3 protein. The table shows about 830,000 distinct CDR3 sequences, with 32% occurring only once. Their antigen targets remain unknown. The sequences come from cultured CD8+ T cells from PBMCs, collected from culture after CMV antigen stimulation. All receptors come from a human donor in good health (CMV status not recorded). Some clones in this sample may be carry-over from other donors' samples.

The chain joins TRBV20-1 to TRBJ1-2, with D perhaps matching TRBD1 (5 bases). CDR3 length: 14 amino acids. Germline V gene data show CDR1 as DFQATT and CDR2 as SNEGSKA (reference sequence). The V gene lost 4 bases and the J gene lost 7 bases, with 19 bases spanning the gap. CDR3 in DNA: TGCAGTGCTACCCGGGACGGCGGGTTGTTTGGCTACACCTTC. Its translation is CSATRDGGLFGYTF.

This chain uses TRBV10-2 with TRBJ2-2, with D unclear. The CDR3 covers 13 residues. Germline values: CDR1 WSHSY, CDR2 SAAADI. Trimming left V 4 bases short and J 3 bases short, with 6 bases between. The DNA of the CDR3 is TGCGCCAGCAGTGCCCGGGACACCGGGGAGCTGTTTTTT. This translates into CASSARDTGELFF.

This chain connects TRBV20-1 to TRBJ1-2; a possible D gene is TRBD1 (6 bases). Germline V gene data show CDR1 as DFQATT and CDR2 as SNEGSKA (reference sequence). The germline V and J ends were trimmed by 4 bases and 9 bases, with 15 bases remaining between them. This CDR3 has 12 residues. The CDR3 nucleotides are TGCAGTGCTATGAGTTCCTGGGACAGCTACACCTTC. This encodes CSAMSSWDSYTF.

In this sample, this clonotype turned up a few times. The chain links TRBV5-6 to TRBJ2-3; D unclear. Germline lookup yields CDR1 SGHDT and CDR2 YYEEEE. V was cut by 4 bases and J by 2 bases, with 8 bases left in between. CDR3 size: 13 residues. The CDR3 reads CASSREITDTQYF. CDR3 sequence (DNA): TGTGCCAGCAGCCGCGAAATCACAGATACGCAGTATTTT.

CDR3 region: CASSMEGTEAFF. CDR3 coding DNA: TGTGCCAGTAGTATGGAGGGGACTGAAGCTTTCTTT. The V call is TRBV19, the J call TRBJ1-1; D is perhaps TRBD1 (5 bases). Between the trimmed V and J ends, which lost 3 bases and 5 bases, there was a span of 7 bases. Per the germline V gene, CDR1 is LNHDA and CDR2 is SQIVND (reference sequence). The CDR3 is 12 residues long.

The chain is built from TRBV13 and TRBJ2-2; 10 bases agree with TRBD1. The CDR3 spans 16 residues. Germline V CDR1 and CDR2: PRHDT, FYEKMQ (reference sequence). The trim removed 4 bases at V and 4 bases at J, leaving 6 bases unmatched. The CDR3 DNA reads TGTGCCAGCAGCTGGGGACAGGGGTTTGGCACCGGGGAGCTGTTTTTT. It translates to CASSWGQGFGTGELFF. Filled out from reference TRBV13 and TRBJ2-2, the complete variable domain reads AAGVIQSPRHLIKEKRETATLKCYPIPRHDTVYWYQQGPGQDPQFLISFYEKMQSDKGSIPDRFSAQQFSDYHSELNMSSLELGDSALYFCASSWGQGFGTGELFFGEGSRLTVL.

Concerning this clonotype itself: At one of its ends the junction is not consistent with the germline gene, which may arise from a read error. The chain couples TRBV2 to TRBJ1-1; TRBD1 might be the D (5 bases). Germline V gene data show CDR1 as SNHLY and CDR2 as FYNNEI. The CDR3 consists of 12 residues. CDR3 in amino acids: CATSWGYTEAFF. CDR3 nucleotides: TGTGCCACCAGTTGGGGGTACACTGAAGCTTTCTTT.

In its sample, this clonotype was seen many times. The CDR3 protein is CASSPLVGGGQPQHF. The DNA of the CDR3 is TGTGCCAGCAGCCCCCTCGTAGGGGGCGGTCAGCCCCAGCATTTT. The rearrangement uses TRBV7-9 and TRBJ1-5; TRBD1 matches at 7 bases. The CDR3 has 15 residues. J gave up 6 bases and V 5 bases, and 10 bases lay outside the gene matches. Per the germline V gene, CDR1 is SEHNR and CDR2 is FQNEAQ (reference sequence).